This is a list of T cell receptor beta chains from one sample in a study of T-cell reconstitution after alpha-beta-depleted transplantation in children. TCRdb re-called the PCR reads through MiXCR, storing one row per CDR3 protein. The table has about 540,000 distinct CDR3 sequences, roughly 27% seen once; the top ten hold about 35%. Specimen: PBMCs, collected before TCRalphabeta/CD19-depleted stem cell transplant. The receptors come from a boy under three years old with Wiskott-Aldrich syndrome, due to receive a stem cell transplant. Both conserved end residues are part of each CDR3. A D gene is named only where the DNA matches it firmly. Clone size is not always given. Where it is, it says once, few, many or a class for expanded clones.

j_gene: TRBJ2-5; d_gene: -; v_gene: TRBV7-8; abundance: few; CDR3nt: TGTGCCAGCAGCCCAGGGGACTGGGAGACCCAGTACTTC; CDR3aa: CASSPGDWETQYF
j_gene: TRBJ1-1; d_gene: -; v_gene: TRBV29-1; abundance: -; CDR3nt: TGCAGCGTTGAAGTTAGAGGGCTGGGGACTGAAGCTTTCTTT; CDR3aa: CSVEVRGLGTEAFF
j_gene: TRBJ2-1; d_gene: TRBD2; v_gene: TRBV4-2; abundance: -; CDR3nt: TGTGCCAGCAGCCAAGCGGCGGGAGTTTTCCGTGAGCAGTTCTTC; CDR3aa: CASSQAAGVFREQFF
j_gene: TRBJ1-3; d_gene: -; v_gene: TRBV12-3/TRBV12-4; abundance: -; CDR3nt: TGTGCCAGCAGTTTACCTTGGACTTATCGGAGGAGCACCATATATTTT; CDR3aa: CASSLPWTYRRSTIYF
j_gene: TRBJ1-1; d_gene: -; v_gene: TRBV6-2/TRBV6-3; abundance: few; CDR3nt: TGTGCCAGCAGTTACCACGATAACACTGAAGCTTTCTTT; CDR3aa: CASSYHDNTEAFF
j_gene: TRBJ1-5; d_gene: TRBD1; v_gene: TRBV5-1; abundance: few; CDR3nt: TGCGCCCCCCGGAGGGGGCGGGTGGAGGAAAGCTATAGCAATCAGCCCCAGCATTTT; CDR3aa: CAPRRGRVEESYSNQPQHF
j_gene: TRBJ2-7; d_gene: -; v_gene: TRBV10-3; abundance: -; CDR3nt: TGTGCCATCAGTGTATCCGCTTTGGACGGATCCTACGAGCAGTACTTC; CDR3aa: CAISVSALDGSYEQYF
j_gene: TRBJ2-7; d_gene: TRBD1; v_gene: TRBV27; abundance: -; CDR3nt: TGTGCCAGCAGCCGGCGGGGACAGGGGGCTTACGAGCAGTACTTC; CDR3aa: CASSRRGQGAYEQYF
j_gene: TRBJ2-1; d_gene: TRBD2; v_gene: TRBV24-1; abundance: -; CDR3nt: TGTGCCACCAGTGAGCCGGAACTAGCGGGAGACCACAATGAGCAGTTCTTC; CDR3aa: CATSEPELAGDHNEQFF
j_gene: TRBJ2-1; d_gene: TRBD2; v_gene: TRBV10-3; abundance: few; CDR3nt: TGTGCCATCAGTGAGTATGGACTAGCGGGAGGCCCTTCGGGCAATGAGCAGTTCTTC; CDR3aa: CAISEYGLAGGPSGNEQFF
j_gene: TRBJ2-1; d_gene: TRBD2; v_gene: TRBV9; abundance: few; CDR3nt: TGTGCCAGCAGCGTAGCACTAGCGGGAGGCGGCTACAATGAGCAGTTCTTC; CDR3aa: CASSVALAGGGYNEQFF
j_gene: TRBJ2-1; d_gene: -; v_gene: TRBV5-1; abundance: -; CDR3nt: TGCGCCAGCAGCGCTAGCTGGTTCTTAGGCGGCAATGAGCAGTTCTTC; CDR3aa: CASSASWFLGGNEQFF
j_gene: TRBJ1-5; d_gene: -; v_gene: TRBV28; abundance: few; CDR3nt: TGTGCCAGCACCAGCTGGGGGAATCAGCCCCAGCATTTT; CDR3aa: CASTSWGNQPQHF
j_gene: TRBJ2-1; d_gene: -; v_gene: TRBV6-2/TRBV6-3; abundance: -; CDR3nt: TGTGCCAGCAGCCGCCTCGGCAGGGTAGGGTACAATGAGCAGTTCTTC; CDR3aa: CASSRLGRVGYNEQFF
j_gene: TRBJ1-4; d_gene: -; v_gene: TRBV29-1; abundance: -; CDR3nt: TGCAGCGTGCTCTTTAGGACGGGCCCAACTAATGAAAAACTGTTTTTT; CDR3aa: CSVLFRTGPTNEKLFF
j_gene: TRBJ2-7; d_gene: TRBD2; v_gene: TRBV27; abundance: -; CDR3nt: TGTGCCAGCAGTCCCCGATCCTTAGCGGGAGGTGTGTTCCACGAGCAGTACTTC; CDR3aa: CASSPRSLAGGVFHEQYF
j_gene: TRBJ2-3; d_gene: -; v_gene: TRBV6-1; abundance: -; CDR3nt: TGTGCCAGCAGTGTCGACAGGTACACAGATACGCAGTATTTT; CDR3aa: CASSVDRYTDTQYF
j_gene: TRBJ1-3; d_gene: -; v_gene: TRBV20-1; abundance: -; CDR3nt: TGCAGTGTCTCAGCCCACAGGGTCACCGACACCATATATTTT; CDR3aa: CSVSAHRVTDTIYF
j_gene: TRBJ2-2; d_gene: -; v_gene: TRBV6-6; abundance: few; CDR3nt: TGTGCCAGCAGTTTCCGCAGCACCGGGGAGCTGTTTTTT; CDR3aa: CASSFRSTGELFF
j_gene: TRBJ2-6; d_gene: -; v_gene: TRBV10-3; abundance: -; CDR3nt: TGTGCCATCAGCCGAAATCCTAGCTCTGGGGCCAACGTCCTGACTTTC; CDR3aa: CAISRNPSSGANVLTF
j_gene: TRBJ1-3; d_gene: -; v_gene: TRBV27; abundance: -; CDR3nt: TGTGCCAGCAGATCCCCCGGAAACACCATATATTTT; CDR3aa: CASRSPGNTIYF
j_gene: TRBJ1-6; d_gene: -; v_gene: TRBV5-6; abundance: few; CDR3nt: TGTGCCAGCAGCCGACAGTCCAGCTCCTATAATTCACCCCTCCACTTT; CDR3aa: CASSRQSSSYNSPLHF
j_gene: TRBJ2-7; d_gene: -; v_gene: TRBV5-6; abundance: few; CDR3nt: TGTGCCAGCAGCGGAAGATGGACACCTCCCTACGAGCAGTACTTC; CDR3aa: CASSGRWTPPYEQYF
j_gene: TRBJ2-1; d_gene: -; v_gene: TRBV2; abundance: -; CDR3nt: TGTGCCAGCAGTCGTCCGGGAGTAAGCGATGAGCAGTTCTTC; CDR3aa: CASSRPGVSDEQFF
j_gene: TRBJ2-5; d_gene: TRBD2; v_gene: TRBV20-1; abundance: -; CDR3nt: TGCAGTGCTAGAGATTTAGCGGGAATCCAGGAGACCCAGTACTTC; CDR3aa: CSARDLAGIQETQYF
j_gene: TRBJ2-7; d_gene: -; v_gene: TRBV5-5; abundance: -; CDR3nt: TGTGCCAGCAGCACGAATACCGGCGAGCAGTACTTC; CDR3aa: CASSTNTGEQYF
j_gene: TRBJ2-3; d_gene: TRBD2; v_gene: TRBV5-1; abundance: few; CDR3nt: TGCGCCAGCAGCTTCAACAGCGGGGGTCCCACAGATACGCAGTATTTT; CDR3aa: CASSFNSGGPTDTQYF
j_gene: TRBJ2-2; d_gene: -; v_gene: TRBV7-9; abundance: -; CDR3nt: TGTGCCAGCAGCAGGGGATACACCGGGGAGCTGTTTTTT; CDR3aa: CASSRGYTGELFF
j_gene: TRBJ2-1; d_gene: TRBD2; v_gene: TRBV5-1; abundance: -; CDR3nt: TGCGCCAGCAGCCTCAATATAGCGGGAGCGGGCAACAATGAGCAGTTCTTC; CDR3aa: CASSLNIAGAGNNEQFF
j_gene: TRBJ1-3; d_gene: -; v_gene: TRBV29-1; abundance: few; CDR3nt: TGCAGCGCTAGCCTGGGGTCCTCTGGAAACACCATATATTTT; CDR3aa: CSASLGSSGNTIYF
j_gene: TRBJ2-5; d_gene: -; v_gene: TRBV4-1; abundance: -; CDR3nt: TGCGCCAGCAGTAAAGGGTCTTCAGGGGATGGAGAGACCCAGTACTTC; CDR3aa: CASSKGSSGDGETQYF
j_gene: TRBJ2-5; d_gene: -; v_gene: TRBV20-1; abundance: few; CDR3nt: TGCAGTGCTGAGTATAGGGGAAGGGAGACCCAGTACTTC; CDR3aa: CSAEYRGRETQYF
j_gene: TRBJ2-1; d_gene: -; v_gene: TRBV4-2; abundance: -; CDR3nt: TGTGCCAGCAGCGTCGAGAGCGGCCCCTACAATGAGCAGTTCTTC; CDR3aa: CASSVESGPYNEQFF
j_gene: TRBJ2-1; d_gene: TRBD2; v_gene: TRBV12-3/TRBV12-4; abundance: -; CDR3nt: TGTGCCAGCAGTTTCGGGGGGGGTAGTTTGAATGAGCAGTTCTTC; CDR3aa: CASSFGGGSLNEQFF
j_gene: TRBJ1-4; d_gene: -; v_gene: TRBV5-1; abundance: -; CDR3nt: TGCGCCAGCAGCAGCGACCGGTCCCCTAATGAAAAACTGTTTTTT; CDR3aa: CASSSDRSPNEKLFF
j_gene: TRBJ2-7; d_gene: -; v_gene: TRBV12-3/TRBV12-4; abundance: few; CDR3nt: TGTGCCAGCACCTACGGACGGAGATTTGACGAGCAGTACTTC; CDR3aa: CASTYGRRFDEQYF
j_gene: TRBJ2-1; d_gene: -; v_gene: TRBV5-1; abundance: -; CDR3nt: TGCGCCAGCAGCTTGGGGTCTAGCCAACACAATGAGCAGTTCTTC; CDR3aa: CASSLGSSQHNEQFF
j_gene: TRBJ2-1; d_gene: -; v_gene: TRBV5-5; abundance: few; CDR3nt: TGTGCCAGCAGCTTGTCCTGGCGGAGTTCGGGGTTGTACAATGAGCAGTTCTTC; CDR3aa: CASSLSWRSSGLYNEQFF
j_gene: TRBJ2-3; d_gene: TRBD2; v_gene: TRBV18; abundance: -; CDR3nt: TGTGCCAGCTCCTTTAGCGGGAGCCTCACAGATACGCAGTATTTT; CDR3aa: CASSFSGSLTDTQYF
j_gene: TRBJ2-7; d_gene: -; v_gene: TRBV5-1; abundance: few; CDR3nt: TGCGCCAGCAGTGTCGGGTATTCCTACGAGCAGTACTTC; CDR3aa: CASSVGYSYEQYF
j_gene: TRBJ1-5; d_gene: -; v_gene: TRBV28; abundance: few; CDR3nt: TGTGCCAGCAGCTCTCTGGAGAGTGTAAGGTGGCCCCAGCATTTT; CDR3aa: CASSSLESVRWPQHF
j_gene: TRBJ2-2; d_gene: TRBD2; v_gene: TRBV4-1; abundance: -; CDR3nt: TGCGCCAGCAGCTTAATAAGTACTAGCGGATTCACCGGGGAGCTGTTTTTT; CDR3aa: CASSLISTSGFTGELFF
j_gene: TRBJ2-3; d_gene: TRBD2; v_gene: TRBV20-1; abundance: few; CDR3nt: TGCAGTGCTAGCGGACTAGCGGGGACCAGCACAGATACGCAGTATTTT; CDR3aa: CSASGLAGTSTDTQYF